Below are 27 T cell receptor beta chains sequenced from a single sample in a study of blood T cell repertoires in COVID-19. Only in-frame clones appear in the TCRdb table, and some are missing; sequencing was by immunoSEQ multiplex PCR. The data show approximately 250,000 clones, with about 91% seen just once and about 3% held by the top ten. Sequencing used PBMCs or T cells enriched from blood (not recorded which). Source of these receptors: a man in his forties who had been exposed to COVID-19.

This chain connects TRBV3-1 (or the pseudogene TRBV3-2) to TRBJ2-1, with TRBD2 identical over 8 bases. This CDR3 is built from 15 residues. Per germline, CDR1 LGHDT and CDR2 YNNKEL (reference sequence). The J segment lost 7 bases and the V segment lost 2 bases, leaving 7 bases of the junction unmatched. CDR3: CASSQLSGIGNEQFF. The DNA for the CDR3 is TGTGCCAGCAGCCAACTTAGCGGGATAGGGAATGAGCAGTTCTTC.

J is TRBJ1-5 and V is TRBV19, with D perhaps matching TRBD1 (5 bases). The CDR3 loop spans 15 amino acids. V lost 8 bases to trimming and J lost 1 base, with 15 bases between them. CDR1 is LNHDA, CDR2 SQIVND, per germline (reference sequence). Here the CDR3 DNA reads TGTGCCAGTCTAAGAGACGACAGAAGCAATCAGCCCCAGCATTTT. This sequence encodes CASLRDDRSNQPQHF.

This rearrangement joins TRBV5-1 to TRBJ2-1, with TRBD2 matching 8 bases. The CDR3 contains 16 residues. Germline lookup yields CDR1 SGHRS and CDR2 YFSETQ. The V gene end was trimmed by 0 bases and the J gene end by 9 bases; junction bases not matched to a gene: 11. CDR3 bases: TGCGCCAGCAGCTTGGCCGGGAGCGGACTAGCTATTGAGCAGTTCTTC. Its translation: CASSLAGSGLAIEQFF. The whole variable domain, remainder taken from reference TRBV5-1 and TRBJ2-1, is KAGVTQTPRYLIKTRGQQVTLSCSPISGHRSVSWYQQTPGQGLQFLFEYFSETQRNKGNFPGRFSGRQFSNSRSEMNVSTLELGDSALYLCASSLAGSGLAIEQFFGPGTRLTVL.

The gene calls are TRBV28 and TRBJ2-7, with a tentative D call TRBD2 (6 bases). V was trimmed by 7 bases and J by 1 base, leaving 11 bases between them. Per germline, CDR1 MDHEN and CDR2 SYDVKM. CDR3 length equals 13 residues. The CDR3 nucleotides read TGTGCCAGCACCTGGAGGGGATCCTACGAGCAGTACTTC. This encodes CASTWRGSYEQYF.

V is TRBV19 and J is TRBJ1-2; D possibly corresponds to TRBD1 (6 bases). CDR1 and CDR2 (germline): LNHDA, SQIVND (reference sequence). This CDR3 contains 15 residues. V lost 3 bases to trimming and J lost 8 bases, with 19 bases between them. DNA for the CDR3: TGTGCCAGTAGTATTTCGTTTTATCTGGGACACGGCTACACCTTC. Its protein is CASSISFYLGHGYTF. The variable domain in full, with the rest retrieved from reference TRBV19 and TRBJ1-2, is DGGITQSPKYLFRKEGQNVTLSCEQNLNHDAMYWYRQDPGQGLRLIYYSQIVNDFQKGDIAEGYSVSREKKESFPLTVTSAQKNPTAFYLCASSISFYLGHGYTFGSGTRLTVV.

The J gene is TRBJ2-6, the V gene TRBV28, with D tentatively TRBD1 (5 bases). The CDR3 is made up of 19 amino acids. V was pared by 6 bases and J by 0 bases, with 21 bases between. The germline gives CDR1 MDHEN, CDR2 SYDVKM. The CDR3 loop is CASSRYGRATSSGANVLTF. CDR3 nucleotide sequence: TGTGCCAGCAGCCGGTATGGCAGGGCCACCAGCTCTGGGGCCAACGTCCTGACTTTC.

The J gene is TRBJ2-7, the V gene TRBV19; TRBD2 matches at 9 bases. The CDR3 loop spans 15 amino acids. The germline V gene has CDR1 LNHDA and CDR2 SQIVND (reference sequence). J was trimmed by 4 bases and V by 3 bases; bases with no gene match: 7. The CDR3 DNA is TGTGCCAGTAGTATCGGAGCGGGAGGTAGGTACGAGCAGTACTTC. This sequence encodes CASSIGAGGRYEQYF. Together with reference TRBV19 and TRBJ2-7, the CDR3 gives the full variable domain: DGGITQSPKYLFRKEGQNVTLSCEQNLNHDAMYWYRQDPGQGLRLIYYSQIVNDFQKGDIAEGYSVSREKKESFPLTVTSAQKNPTAFYLCASSIGAGGRYEQYFGPGTRLTVT.

The chain employs TRBV7-2 and TRBJ1-1; D is unresolved. The CDR3 covers 13 residues. V was shortened by 4 bases and J by 5 bases, with 11 bases between the two germline ends. Germline V gives CDR1 SGHTA, CDR2 FQGNSA. The CDR3: CASSSKLGTEAFF. CDR3 coding DNA: TGTGCCAGCAGCTCTAAACTCGGGACTGAAGCTTTCTTT.

The CDR3, as DNA: TGTGCCAGCAGCTCCCCTGGCGGGAGGGCCGCTGGGGGTGAGCAGTTCTTC. It translates to CASSSPGGRAAGGEQFF. This chain joins TRBV7-9 and TRBJ2-1; 9 bases map to TRBD2. The CDR3 spans 17 residues. V lost 4 bases to trimming and J lost 9 bases; unmatched junction nucleotides: 16. Germline assignment: CDR1 SEHNR and CDR2 FQNEAQ (reference sequence).

The CDR3 sequence is CASSAHLGGGDEKLFF. CDR3 in DNA: TGTGCCAGCAGCGCTCATTTGGGGGGAGGAGATGAAAAACTGTTTTTT. V gene TRBV9 combines with J gene TRBJ1-4; tentative D call: TRBD1 (5 bases). The CDR3 runs to 16 residues. Trimming left V 3 bases short and J 6 bases short, with 18 bases between. CDR1 SGDLS and CDR2 YYNGEE come from the germline V gene.

J is TRBJ2-7 and V is TRBV9; 16 nucleotides line up with TRBD2. J gave up 2 bases and V 3 bases, and 2 bases lay outside the gene matches. Germline V gene data show CDR1 as SGDLS and CDR2 as YYNGEE. This CDR3 region has 16 residues. DNA for the CDR3: TGTGCCAGCAGCGAGGGACTAGCGGGAGGGCCCTACGAGCAGTACTTC. Protein product: CASSEGLAGGPYEQYF.

The J gene is TRBJ1-2, the V gene TRBV28; D uncertain. Germline V gene lookup returns CDR1 MDHEN and CDR2 SYDVKM. The CDR3 totals 14 residues. The V and J ends lost 2 bases and 4 bases respectively, with 11 bases between them. CDR3 coding DNA: TGTGCCAGCAGTTTAGCGAAAAGAGGCTATGGCTACACCTTC. Translating gives CASSLAKRGYGYTF.

This chain connects TRBV12-5 to TRBJ2-2, with D tentatively TRBD1 (5 bases). The V end was cut by 0 bases, the J end by 3 bases, with 17 bases between. The CDR3 loop spans 18 amino acids. Germline-derived CDR1 and CDR2 are LGHNT and FRNRAP. The chain's CDR3 is CASGLVRGRATDTGELFF. The CDR3 DNA sequence: TGTGCTAGTGGTTTGGTACGTGGCAGGGCGACGGACACCGGGGAGCTGTTTTTT.

The chain has TRBV5-1 and TRBJ1-1; 8 bases match TRBD1. The CDR3 length is 13 residues. Germline CDR1 reads SGHRS; CDR2 reads YFSETQ. V lost 4 bases to trimming and J lost 8 bases; unmatched junction nucleotides: 7. Written as DNA, the CDR3 is TGCGCCAGCAGCATAGACAGGGGTAGGGAAGCTTTCTTT. Translation: CASSIDRGREAFF. Filled out from reference TRBV5-1 and TRBJ1-1, the complete variable domain reads KAGVTQTPRYLIKTRGQQVTLSCSPISGHRSVSWYQQTPGQGLQFLFEYFSETQRNKGNFPGRFSGRQFSNSRSEMNVSTLELGDSALYLCASSIDRGREAFFGQGTRLTVV.

This clone was recorded once. The chain is built from TRBV7-9 and TRBJ2-3, with TRBD2 matching 9 bases. This CDR3 contains 15 residues. Germline values: CDR1 SEHNR, CDR2 FQNEAQ (reference sequence). V trimming: 2 bases; J trimming: 1 base; junction bases outside the gene matches: 1. As DNA, the CDR3 is TGTGCCAGCAGCTTACTAGCGGGACGCACAGATACGCAGTATTTT. This sequence encodes CASSLLAGRTDTQYF.

The chain recombines TRBV7-9 with TRBJ1-1; 8 bases line up with TRBD1. The CDR3 contains 14 residues. V was clipped by 5 bases and J by 4 bases; unmatched bases: 6. The germline V gene encodes CDR1 SEHNR and CDR2 FQNEAQ (reference sequence). Here the CDR3 reads CASSRQGSLTEAFF. The CDR3 bases are TGTGCCAGCAGCCGACAGGGGAGTCTCACTGAAGCTTTCTTT.

The CDR3 is CASRETGTMEQYF. CDR3 nucleotide sequence: TGTGCCAGCAGAGAAACCGGGACTATGGAGCAGTACTTC. V is TRBV2 and J is TRBJ2-7, with 7 nucleotides matching TRBD2. This CDR3 is built from 13 residues. Germline-derived CDR1 and CDR2 are SNHLY and FYNNEI. V lost 6 bases, J lost 7 bases, and 9 bases stayed unmatched.

About this clone: At the DNA level, this CDR3 is encoded by other sequences in the same sample as well. This chain connects TRBV28 to TRBJ2-5; tentative D call: TRBD2 (7 bases). CDR3 size: 18 residues. Germline V lookup: CDR1 MDHEN, CDR2 SYDVKM. V was cut by 2 bases and J by 4 bases, with 23 bases left in between. CDR3 region: CASSLVGGPAFKGETQYF. The CDR3 DNA is TGTGCCAGCAGTTTAGTCGGGGGGCCTGCATTTAAGGGAGAGACCCAGTACTTC.

This chain joins TRBV5-1 and TRBJ1-2; 8 bases are shared with TRBD1. Germline lookup yields CDR1 SGHRS and CDR2 YFSETQ. The J segment lost 8 bases and the V segment lost 4 bases, leaving 7 bases of the junction unmatched. This CDR3 spans 13 amino acids. CDR3 loop: CASSPTGGRGYTF. CDR3 nucleotides: TGCGCCAGCAGCCCTACAGGGGGTCGGGGCTACACCTTC.

The chain is built from TRBV7-2 and TRBJ2-1, with D possibly matching TRBD1 (6 bases). This CDR3 has 15 amino acids. The ends were cut back, 5 bases at V and 0 bases at J, with 11 bases in the middle. CDR1 and CDR2 from the germline V gene are SGHTA and FQGNSA. The CDR3 coding sequence is TGTGCCAGCAGCCGTGACAGGAGCTCCTACAATGAGCAGTTCTTC. This sequence encodes CASSRDRSSYNEQFF.

The V call is TRBV6-5, the J call TRBJ1-1; D is unclear. The ends were cut back, 8 bases at V and 5 bases at J, with 9 bases in the middle. The length of the CDR3 is 11 residues. Germline V CDR1 and CDR2: MNHEY, SVGAGI. The CDR3 nucleotides read TGTGCCAGCGGTTCGGTTACTGAAGCTTTCTTT. Amino acids: CASGSVTEAFF.

This clone came up once. The chain has TRBV12-3 or TRBV12-4 and TRBJ2-7; no reliable D call. CDR3 length: 13 amino acids. With 7 bases removed from V and 5 bases from J, the gap between germline ends came to 15 bases. The DNA for the CDR3 is TGTGCCAGCAAACGCAGTAGCCACAACGAGCAGTACTTC. Residues: CASKRSSHNEQYF.

The J gene is TRBJ2-1, the V gene TRBV6-1, with TRBD1 identical over 9 bases. Germline V lookup: CDR1 MNHNS, CDR2 SASEGT. This CDR3 region has 15 residues. The V segment lost 7 bases and the J segment 9 bases; nucleotides outside the gene matches: 13. CDR3 protein: CASTWTGEGPGEQFF. The CDR3, as DNA: TGTGCCAGCACCTGGACAGGGGAAGGTCCTGGTGAGCAGTTCTTC.

The V and J genes are TRBV19 and TRBJ1-6; D remains unclear. The V end was cut by 7 bases, the J end by 8 bases, with 24 bases between. Looked up from germline, CDR1 is LNHDA and CDR2 is SQIVND (reference sequence). The CDR3 consists of 17 residues. CDR3 sequence: CASNHRVRSFSDSPLHF. The CDR3 coding sequence is TGTGCCAGTAACCATCGGGTCAGAAGTTTTAGTGATTCACCCCTCCACTTT.

V gene TRBV25-1 combines with J gene TRBJ1-4; D unresolved. The CDR3 contains 16 residues. Trimming shortened V by 3 bases and J by 4 bases, and 15 bases separated the two germline ends. Germline CDR1 MGHDK, CDR2 SYGVNS. In nucleotides, the CDR3 is TGTGCCAGCAGTGATGGGCCCCAGGCGGGTAATGAAAAACTGTTTTTT. Translated, it gives CASSDGPQAGNEKLFF.

This clone came up once. This chain uses TRBV6-5 with TRBJ1-5; maybe TRBD1 (5 bases). Germline V gives CDR1 MNHEY, CDR2 SVGAGI. Trimming stripped 8 bases from V and 7 bases from J, with 21 bases between. This CDR3 region has 15 residues. CDR3 region: CASGTGTSLGQPQHF. The CDR3 coding sequence is TGTGCCAGCGGAACCGGGACTTCCTTGGGGCAGCCCCAGCATTTT.

The chain combines TRBV13 with TRBJ1-2; no definite D call. V lost 1 base and J lost 7, with 13 bases in between. This CDR3 is built from 14 residues. The germline gives CDR1 PRHDT, CDR2 FYEKMQ (reference sequence). The CDR3 protein is CASSLAGEKVGYTF. The CDR3 DNA is TGTGCCAGCAGCTTAGCCGGGGAAAAGGTTGGCTACACCTTC.